The 8 T cell receptor beta chains in this list originate from one sample, sequenced in a study of T cell repertoires in cytomegalovirus infection. TCRdb recomputed calls from the reads with MiXCR, one row per CDR3 protein. This sample carries 150,000 to 200,000 distinct CDR3 sequences, over 25% of them seen once, and the ten largest clones take 31%. Sequenced material: PBMCs. The receptors here all came from a human donor in good health (CMV status not recorded). Some clones in this sample may be carry-over from other donors' samples.

V and J are TRBV7-2 and TRBJ1-2, with TRBD1 as a possible D gene (5 bases). CDR3 size: 15 residues. The germline V gene encodes CDR1 SGHTA and CDR2 FQGNSA. The V end was cut by 5 bases, the J end by 8 bases, with 21 bases between. The CDR3 region has the DNA TGTGCCAGCAGCGCAAAGATAGGGGACCCATGGGGCTACACCTTC. Translated: CASSAKIGDPWGYTF.

This clonotype was counted between two and nine times. The V call is TRBV7-8, the J call TRBJ2-7; the match to TRBD1 covers 9 bases. The trim removed 5 bases at V and 5 bases at J, leaving 10 bases unmatched. Germline V gene data show CDR1 as SGHVS and CDR2 as FQNEAQ. This CDR3 has 15 residues. CDR3 coding DNA: TGTGCCAGCAGCCTAAGGACAGGGGAAGAGGACGAGCAGTACTTC. Protein sequence: CASSLRTGEEDEQYF.

This clonotype was found a few times. The rearrangement uses TRBV30 and TRBJ1-2; TRBD1 is a possible D gene (5 bases). The V end lost 4 bases, the J end lost 1 base, and 10 bases lay between the germline ends. Germline V gene lookup returns CDR1 GTSNPN and CDR2 SVGIG (reference sequence). The CDR3 is 13 amino acids. This CDR3 is CAWNRQSNYGYTF. For the CDR3, the DNA is TGTGCCTGGAATCGACAGAGTAACTATGGCTACACCTTC.

This chain connects TRBV2 to TRBJ2-1, with 9 bases aligning to TRBD1. Trimming took 5 bases from V and 8 from J; bases not matched to a gene: 10. Germline lookup yields CDR1 SNHLY and CDR2 FYNNEI. This CDR3 is built from 15 residues. CDR3: CASSSRGQGGDEQFF. DNA for the CDR3: TGTGCCAGCAGTTCTAGGGGACAGGGAGGCGATGAGCAGTTCTTC.

The V and J genes are TRBV5-6 and TRBJ2-1; D unclear. Trimming removed 1 base at V and 8 bases at J, with 19 bases between. This CDR3 comprises 16 residues. Germline CDR1 SGHDT, CDR2 YYEEEE. Here the CDR3 reads CASSLISKPLRDEQFF. CDR3 sequence (DNA): TGTGCCAGCAGCTTGATTTCGAAGCCTCTTCGGGATGAGCAGTTCTTC.

This clonotype was observed many times. The chain combines TRBV7-2 with TRBJ2-2, with 7 bases fitting TRBD2. Germline lookup yields CDR1 SGHTA and CDR2 FQGNSA. The CDR3 loop spans 16 amino acids. Losses at the gene ends were 5 bases for V and 2 bases for J; bases not matched to a gene: 8. The CDR3 DNA follows: TGTGCCAGCAGCCTCCGGGACTACTATAACACCGGGGAGCTGTTTTTT. It specifies CASSLRDYYNTGELFF.

This clonotype was detected many times. V and J are TRBV7-8 and TRBJ2-2, with TRBD1 identical over 8 bases. This CDR3 spans 15 amino acids. Per the germline V gene, CDR1 is SGHVS and CDR2 is FQNEAQ. The ends lost 2 bases at V and 3 bases at J; junction bases unmatched: 2. For the CDR3, the DNA is TGTGCCAGCAGCTTAAGACAGGGGTACACCGGGGAGCTGTTTTTT. Protein: CASSLRQGYTGELFF.

The chain recombines TRBV27 with TRBJ2-5, with TRBD2 matching 8 bases. V trimming: 3 bases; J trimming: 7 bases; junction bases outside the gene matches: 10. Germline V lookup: CDR1 MNHEY, CDR2 SMNVEV (reference sequence). There are 15 residues in the CDR3. The CDR3 spells CASSFTGGALGTQYF. The CDR3 DNA reads TGTGCCAGCAGTTTTACCGGGGGGGCATTGGGGACCCAGTACTTC.